This T cell receptor beta chain was sequenced for a study of blood T cell repertoires in COVID-19. This CDR3 region has 15 residues. Germline V CDR1 and CDR2: KGHSH, LQKENI. Between the trimmed V and J ends, which lost 0 bases and 0 bases, there was a span of 9 bases. The protocol was immunoSEQ multiplex PCR, while the TCRdb copy is restricted to in-frame clones and leaves out a portion. Of roughly 500,000 clones in the sample, 89% were seen once. This TCR was sampled from a man aged 18 to 29 with COVID-19, enrolled during active disease. The sequencing input was peripheral blood. The rearrangement joins TRBV18 to TRBJ2-7; D not resolved. The CDR3 DNA reads TGTGCCAGCTCACCACCGTTCCCGAGCTCCTACGAGCAGTACTTC. Its translation is CASSPPFPSSYEQYF.